This TCR beta chain is from a study of T cells expressing NK-cell markers. Overall study context: Sorted CD3+CD56+NKG2C+, CD3+CD56+NKG2C- and CD3+CD56-NKG2C+ T-cell subsets were beta-chain profiled.

Germline CDR1 reads MNHNS; CDR2 reads SASEGT. This CDR3 spans 11 amino acids. Following a re-call of the 5' RACE reads, TCRdb has one entry per CDR3 protein and lacks DNA. The sample table includes about 370,000 distinct CDR3 sequences. The sequence came from a woman in her 50s in good health. Sequencing input: blood T cells: a sorted CD56 or NKG2C T cell subset, CD4+ or CD8+ T cells, or bulk PBMC T cells (not recorded which). The chain employs TRBV6-1 and TRBJ1-1; there is no DNA to check the TCRdb D call of TRBD1. The CDR3 loop reads CASSMGPEAFF.